Presented here are 5 T cell receptor beta chains from one specimen sequenced in a study of T-cell reconstitution after alpha-beta-depleted transplantation in children. Using unique molecular identifiers, the investigators prepared the TCRbeta library. TCRdb re-analysed the PCR reads in MiXCR, keeping a single row per CDR3 protein. The repertoire holds about 78,000 distinct CDR3 sequences, with approximately 14% as singletons. Sequenced here: PBMCs, mostly from graft donor cells, sampled 180 days after TCRalphabeta/CD19-depleted stem cell transplant. Source of these receptors: a male patient between 2 and 10 years old who had a stem cell transplant for acute lymphoblastic leukemia, so the T cells may come from the graft donor.

The J gene is TRBJ1-5, the V gene TRBV19, with D tentatively TRBD1 (5 bases). The germline V and J ends were trimmed by 6 bases and 4 bases, with 10 bases remaining between them. The CDR3 contains 13 residues. Looked up from germline, CDR1 is LNHDA and CDR2 is SQIVND (reference sequence). The CDR3 here is CASSSRDNQPQHF. CDR3 sequence (DNA): TGTGCCAGTAGCTCCAGGGATAATCAGCCCCAGCATTTT.

The table lists this clonotype with a few counts. V gene TRBV4-3 combines with J gene TRBJ2-2; possibly TRBD1 for D (5 bases). Deletions cut 3 bases from V and 5 bases from J, with 19 bases between. Germline V gene lookup returns CDR1 LGHNA and CDR2 YSLEER. The CDR3 spans 17 residues. CDR3: CASSQPRPPGKTGELFF. For the CDR3, the DNA is TGCGCCAGCAGCCAGCCCCGTCCTCCAGGGAAGACCGGGGAGCTGTTTTTT.

The chain's CDR3 is CASLGVTSNQPQHF. The CDR3 DNA sequence: TGTGCCAGTCTTGGGGTAACTAGCAATCAGCCCCAGCATTTT. The chain has TRBV19 and TRBJ1-5; D gene unclear. CDR1 LNHDA and CDR2 SQIVND come from the germline V gene (reference sequence). The length of the CDR3 is 14 residues. Trimming removed 8 bases at V and 0 bases at J, with 11 bases between.

V and J are TRBV5-1 and TRBJ2-3, with 13 bases matching TRBD2. The V gene's germline CDR1 is SGHRS and CDR2 YFSETQ. CDR3 size: 18 residues. V gave up 0 bases and J gave up 6 bases; unmatched junction bases: 10. The CDR3 region is CASSLVPLAGGPGDTQYF. The CDR3 DNA follows: TGCGCCAGCAGCTTGGTCCCACTAGCGGGGGGGCCGGGGGATACGCAGTATTTT.

This clonotype occurred a few times. The chain combines TRBV9 with TRBJ1-4; no firm D call. The V gene's germline CDR1 is SGDLS and CDR2 YYNGEE. The V and J ends lost 4 bases and 0 bases respectively, with 7 bases between them. The CDR3 has 14 residues. Written as DNA, the CDR3 is TGTGCCAGCAGCTGGGAGTCAACTAATGAAAAACTGTTTTTT. Translating it yields CASSWESTNEKLFF.